The text below deals with one T cell receptor beta chain. The trim removed 4 bases at V and 0 bases at J, leaving 5 bases unmatched. The CDR3 has 15 amino acids. Per germline, CDR1 GTSNPN and CDR2 SVGIG (reference sequence). This entry comes from a study of shared clonotypes between healthy human individuals. The method was immunoSEQ multiplex PCR; TCRdb's version includes in-frame clones alone and lacks a portion of them. In the table there are about 980,000 clones, over 75% of which are singletons. The receptor's source is a man aged 18 to 30 in good health. Specimen: memory CD4+ T cells sorted from blood. As for subset: CD45RA-negative fraction. The chain joins TRBV30 to TRBJ2-2, with TRBD1 identical over 7 bases. CDR3 DNA: TGTGCCTGGATCCGGGACAGCACGAACACCGGGGAGCTGTTTTTT. Protein: CAWIRDSTNTGELFF. Together with reference TRBV30 and TRBJ2-2, the CDR3 gives the full variable domain: SQTIHQWPATLVQPVGSPLSLECTVEGTSNPNLYWYRQAAGRGLQLLFYSVGIGQISSEVPQNLSASRPQDRQFILSSKKLLLSDSGFYLCAWIRDSTNTGELFFGEGSRLTVL.